Listed here is a single T cell receptor (beta chain). Sequencing was performed with immunoSEQ multiplex PCR; in TCRdb, only in-frame clones are kept and a portion is missing. This table holds 25,000 to 35,000 clones, about four fifths found once. V lost 5 bases, J lost 1 base, and 11 bases lay in between. Germline-derived CDR1 and CDR2 are SNHLY and FYNNEI. The CDR3 has 14 amino acids. This sample was included in a study of PD-1 blockade in classical Hodgkin lymphoma. Stated time point: cycle 4 day 1 (C4D1), after 6 weeks of nivolumab. Autologous stem cell transplantation was followed by relapse in every patient, and brentuximab vedotin exposure varied.

This sequence joins TRBV2 and TRBJ2-5; D perhaps matches TRBD1 (6 bases). The sequence derives from a human donor with classical Hodgkin lymphoma. The material sequenced was peripheral blood mononuclear cells (PBMCs), taken before the fourth cycle of nivolumab. The CDR3 spells CASSKDSSQETQYF. The DNA for the CDR3 is TGTGCCAGCAGTAAGGACAGCAGCCAAGAGACCCAGTACTTC.